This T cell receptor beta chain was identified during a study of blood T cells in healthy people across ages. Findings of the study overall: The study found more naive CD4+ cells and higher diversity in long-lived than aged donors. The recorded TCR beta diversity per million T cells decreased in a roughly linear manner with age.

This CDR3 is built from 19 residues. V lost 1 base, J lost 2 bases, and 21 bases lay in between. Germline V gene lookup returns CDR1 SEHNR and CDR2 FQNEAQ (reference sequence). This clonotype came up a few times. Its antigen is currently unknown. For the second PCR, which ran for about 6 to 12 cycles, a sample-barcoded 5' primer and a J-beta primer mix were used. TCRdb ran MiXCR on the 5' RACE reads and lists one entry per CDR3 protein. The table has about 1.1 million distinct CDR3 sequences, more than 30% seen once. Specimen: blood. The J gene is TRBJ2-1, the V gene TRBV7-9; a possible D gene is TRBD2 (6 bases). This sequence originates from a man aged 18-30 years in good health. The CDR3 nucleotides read TGTGCCAGCAGCTTAGTCTGGCGGAGGGACGGACGAACCTACAATGAGCAGTTCTTC. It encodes CASSLVWRRDGRTYNEQFF.